Each of the 17 T cell receptor beta chains below was sequenced from the same sample in a study of shared clonotypes between healthy human individuals. This table comes from immunoSEQ multiplex PCR, and its TCRdb copy is limited to in-frame clones, with some not included. Of 800,000 to 1,200,000 clones in the sample, approximately 80% were seen once. The source material was memory CD4+ T cells from PBMCs. The subset: CD45RA-negative fraction. The source is a man in his late teens or twenties in good health. Some clones in this sample may be carry-over from other donors' samples.

The chain uses TRBV2 and TRBJ1-3; D is unclear. The CDR3 extends over 15 amino acids. The germline V gene has CDR1 SNHLY and CDR2 FYNNEI. The V and J ends lost 5 bases and 0 bases respectively, with 11 bases between them. The CDR3 bases are TGTGCCAGCAGTACCGGACGGGTCTCTGGAAACACCATATATTTT. Translated, it gives CASSTGRVSGNTIYF.

The genes are TRBV7-9 and TRBJ1-4; TRBD1 might be the D (6 bases). CDR3 length equals 15 residues. V lost 4 bases, J lost 8 bases, and 17 bases lay in between. The germline V gene encodes CDR1 SEHNR and CDR2 FQNEAQ (reference sequence). CDR3 in amino acids: CASSSRAGVGEKLFF. DNA for the CDR3: TGTGCCAGCAGCTCGCGGGCAGGGGTAGGGGAAAAACTGTTTTTT.

This clone was observed a handful of times. V usage is TRBV6-5 and J usage is TRBJ2-3; 8 bases line up with TRBD1. There are 13 residues in the CDR3. Germline CDR1 is MNHEY and CDR2 is SVGAGI. V lost 3 bases, J lost 8 bases, and 4 bases stayed unmatched. CDR3 nucleotides: TGTGCCAGCAGTTATGGTGGACAGGGTACGCAGTATTTT. Protein sequence: CASSYGGQGTQYF.

J is TRBJ1-1 and V is TRBV7-8; possibly TRBD1 for D (6 bases). Germline CDR1 SGHVS, CDR2 FQNEAQ. CDR3 length equals 15 residues. The ends were cut back, 5 bases at V and 3 bases at J, with 16 bases in the middle. This CDR3 is CASSPRGGADTEAFF. For the CDR3, the DNA is TGTGCCAGCAGCCCGAGGGGGGGTGCGGACACTGAAGCTTTCTTT.

V usage is TRBV23-1 and J usage is TRBJ2-7; TRBD1 might be the D (6 bases). TRBV23-1 carries the ORF label, with uncertain function. The CDR3 loop spans 12 amino acids. Trimming took off 2 bases at V and 5 bases at J, with 7 bases between the two ends. The CDR3 loop reads CASSQRQDEQYF. The CDR3 DNA reads as TGCGCCAGCAGTCAACGACAGGACGAGCAGTACTTC.

The rearrangement uses TRBV7-9 and TRBJ2-2; D is unresolved. Per the germline V gene, CDR1 is SEHNR and CDR2 is FQNEAQ (reference sequence). The CDR3 spans 15 residues. With 5 bases removed from V and 4 bases from J, the gap between germline ends came to 14 bases. The CDR3 sequence: CASSQDQSRTGELFF. The CDR3 DNA reads as TGTGCCAGCAGCCAAGATCAATCCCGCACCGGGGAGCTGTTTTTT.

This chain links TRBV14 with TRBJ2-1; D is unresolved. The CDR3 spans 18 residues. Germline V lookup: CDR1 SGHDN, CDR2 FVKESK. Trimming left V 2 bases short and J 1 base short, with 18 bases between. The CDR3 bases are TGTGCCAGCAGCCAATCCCGGACGCGCCGGTGGTCCTACAATGAGCAGTTCTTC. Translating it yields CASSQSRTRRWSYNEQFF.

The V and J genes are TRBV4-2 and TRBJ2-1; 13 bases agree with TRBD2. The V and J ends lost 0 bases and 0 bases, in that order; junction bases with no gene match: 8. The CDR3 has 20 residues. From germline, CDR1 is LGHNA and CDR2 YNFKEQ. This CDR3 is CASSQETLLAGGLSYNEQFF. The CDR3 DNA sequence: TGTGCCAGCAGCCAAGAAACGTTACTAGCGGGAGGGCTCTCCTACAATGAGCAGTTCTTC.

The chain has TRBV18 and TRBJ1-2; 9 nucleotides align to TRBD1. The CDR3 spans 15 residues. The V gene's germline CDR1 is KGHSH and CDR2 LQKENI. Trimming at V came to 3 bases and at J to 3 bases, leaving 5 bases not matched to a gene. The CDR3 loop reads CASSPVTGGDYGYTF. CDR3 in DNA: TGTGCCAGCTCACCCGTGACAGGGGGAGACTATGGCTACACCTTC.

The V call is TRBV5-1, the J call TRBJ1-2; the D gene is possibly TRBD1 (5 bases). Trimming left V 0 bases short and J 7 bases short, with 10 bases between. This CDR3 region has 13 residues. Germline V gene data show CDR1 as SGHRS and CDR2 as YFSETQ. The CDR3 sequence is CASSLAGEGGYTF. The CDR3 nucleotides are TGCGCCAGCAGCTTGGCGGGGGAGGGTGGCTACACCTTC.

This chain uses TRBV15 with TRBJ1-3; D unclear. This CDR3 is built from 16 residues. V shed 0 bases and J shed 2 bases, with 11 bases lying between them. Per germline, CDR1 LNHNV and CDR2 YYDKDF (reference sequence). CDR3 sequence reads: CATSRDFGTAGNTIYF. The CDR3, as DNA: TGTGCCACCAGCAGAGATTTTGGTACAGCTGGAAACACCATATATTTT.

This clone was observed a single time. The chain couples TRBV9 to TRBJ1-4; D unclear. The CDR3 consists of 12 residues. Germline lookup yields CDR1 SGDLS and CDR2 YYNGEE. Trimming stripped 3 bases from V and 8 bases from J, with 8 bases between. The CDR3 is CASSAMGEKLFF. CDR3 sequence (DNA): TGTGCCAGCAGCGCGATGGGCGAAAAACTGTTTTTT.

CDR3 in amino acids: CARPRRTGELFF. The DNA of the CDR3 is TGCGCCAGACCCCGGAGGACCGGGGAGCTGTTTTTT. The chain joins TRBV5-1 to TRBJ2-2; D possibly corresponds to TRBD2 (5 bases). The CDR3 has 12 residues. V gave up 8 bases and J gave up 5 bases, with 10 bases separating them. Germline loops: CDR1 SGHRS, CDR2 YFSETQ.

This clone was observed a single time. V usage is TRBV5-8 and J usage is TRBJ2-1, with a possible D match to TRBD2 (5 bases). With 2 bases removed from V and 1 base from J, the gap between germline ends came to 10 bases. The CDR3 spans 15 residues. Germline CDR1 and CDR2: SGHTS and YDEGEE. The CDR3 coding sequence is TGTGCCAGCAGCTTAAGAGGGAGATCCTACAATGAGCAGTTCTTC. This codes for CASSLRGRSYNEQFF.

The rearrangement joins TRBV7-8 to TRBJ1-3, with unresolved D. CDR1 and CDR2 from the germline V gene are SGHVS and FQNEAQ. This CDR3 comprises 14 residues. V lost 6 bases and J lost 0, with 9 bases in between. CDR3 residues: CASRAGSSGNTIYF. The CDR3 DNA reads TGTGCCAGCAGGGCAGGTTCCTCTGGAAACACCATATATTTT. The entire variable domain, with the rest obtained from reference TRBV7-8 and TRBJ1-3, is as follows: GAGVSQSPRYKVAKRGQDVALRCDPISGHVSLFWYQQALGQGPEFLTYFQNEAQLDKSGLPSDRFFAERPEGSVSTLKIQRTQQEDSAVYLCASRAGSSGNTIYFGEGSWLTVV.

The chain employs TRBV19 and TRBJ2-5, with D tentatively TRBD2 (6 bases). This CDR3 region has 14 residues. The V end lost 5 bases, the J end lost 2 bases, and 12 bases lay between the germline ends. CDR1 and CDR2 (germline): LNHDA, SQIVND (reference sequence). CDR3 loop: CASSVFRGQETQYF. The DNA for the CDR3 is TGTGCCAGTAGTGTCTTCCGGGGGCAAGAGACCCAGTACTTC.

The V call is TRBV6-5, the J call TRBJ2-7; 11 bases are shared with TRBD1. The length of the CDR3 is 16 residues. Germline CDR1 MNHEY, CDR2 SVGAGI. The trim removed 2 bases at V and 5 bases at J, leaving 8 bases unmatched. The CDR3 region is CASSYTRDRGLDEQYF. CDR3 in DNA: TGTGCCAGCAGTTACACCCGGGACAGGGGGTTGGACGAGCAGTACTTC.